This T cell receptor beta chain was found in a study of T cell responses to AZD1222 COVID-19 vaccine. Study-wide results and caveats: Across spike, vaccine-associated CD4 TCRs were found, dominant at 160-218 and 743-854.

Assay: immunoSEQ multiplex PCR; the TCRdb copy retains only in-frame clones and omits some. The sample has roughly 120,000 clones; 70% to 90% are singletons. As regards this clone: Its specificity is unknown.

Trimming cost V 3 bases and J 3 bases; bases outside gene matches: 4. Per the germline V gene, CDR1 is GTSNPN and CDR2 is SVGIG (reference sequence). This CDR3 region has 13 residues. Here the sequenced sample was peripheral blood, taken on day 0 of AZD1222 vaccination. This sequence was found in an adult in good health. The chain is built from TRBV30 and TRBJ1-2, with 7 positions matching TRBD1. DNA for the CDR3: TGTGCCTGGAGCGAGGGACAGTACTATGGCTACACCTTC. Its protein product is CAWSEGQYYGYTF.